This T cell receptor beta chain emerged from a study of blood T cells in healthy people across ages. Study-wide results and caveats: Correlation between TCR beta diversity and naive T cell percentage was strong. Possibly confounding the expanded clonotype changes was the fact that donor CMV status was unknown.

This clonotype was picked up a small number of times. The target antigen is unknown. Trimming cost V 5 bases and J 3 bases, with 10 bases left between them. Germline V gene data show CDR1 as MNHNS and CDR2 as SASEGT. This CDR3 has 13 amino acids. For the second PCR, which ran for about 6 to 11 cycles, a sample-barcoded 5' primer and a J-beta primer mix were used. Sequencing recovered at least 3 million CDR3-containing paired-end reads from each sample. TCRdb called the 5' RACE reads again in MiXCR, with one record for every CDR3 protein. The sample lists some 1.6 million distinct CDR3 sequences, around 35% occurring once.

The TCR originated in a young woman in good health. This rearrangement joins TRBV6-1 to TRBJ1-1, with no clear D. Sample: blood. The CDR3 nucleotides are TGTGCCAGCAGTAACCGGTTGGACACTGAAGCTTTCTTT. Its translation: CASSNRLDTEAFF.